These 26 T cell receptor beta chains were all obtained from the same sample, sequenced in a study of T cells in Graves' hyperthyroidism and ophthalmopathy (dated by TCRdb to about 2019). Libraries were constructed by multiplex PCR. Sequencing relied on an Illumina HiSeq 2000. The TCR beta CDR3 regions were amplified from the RNA transcripts. A first-round RT-PCR of the TCR CDR3 used the HTBI primer set with the Qiagen OneStep RT-PCR kit. The raw public reads went through TCRdb reprocessing: fastp at Q25, MiXCR clone calling, in-frame beta chains kept. Duplicate CDR3 protein sequences are folded into a single record with the most common DNA and genes. The sample records under 350,000 distinct CDR3 sequences, 15% to 20% of which are singletons. Approximately 60% of the sample comes from the top ten. The material sequenced was blood. The receptor set was obtained from an older woman with Graves' ophthalmopathy.

As for this clonotype: A much larger clone lies a single base off, so this may be a read error. The CDR3, as DNA: TGTGCCAGCAGTTACTCGCCCAAGGAGACAGATACGCAGTATTTT. Translating it yields CASSYSPKETDTQYF. The J gene is TRBJ2-3, the V gene TRBV6-5; unclear D gene. The CDR3 loop spans 15 amino acids. Germline CDR1 is MNHEY and CDR2 is SVGAGI. V lost 0 bases to trimming and J lost 3 bases, with 10 bases between them.

The chain links TRBV5-1 to TRBJ1-4; 10 nucleotides line up with TRBD1. Germline V gene data show CDR1 as SGHRS and CDR2 as YFSETQ. The ends lost 4 bases at V and 6 bases at J; junction bases unmatched: 6. The CDR3 is 15 amino acids. The CDR3 sequence: CASSPGQGLDEKLFF. Written as DNA, the CDR3 is TGCGCCAGCAGCCCGGGACAGGGGTTGGATGAAAAACTGTTTTTT.

The rearrangement links TRBV19 to TRBJ2-5; D is perhaps TRBD1 (6 bases). CDR1 is LNHDA and CDR2 is SQIVND in the germline V gene (reference sequence). The germline V and J ends were trimmed by 4 bases and 7 bases, with 25 bases remaining between them. CDR3 size: 17 residues. For the CDR3, the DNA is TGTGCCAGTAGTAGTAACCACCTGGACAGTCCACCGTGGACCCAGTACTTC. This sequence encodes CASSSNHLDSPPWTQYF.

The chain has TRBV27 and TRBJ2-6; tentatively, D is TRBD1 (5 bases). Germline V lookup: CDR1 MNHEY, CDR2 SMNVEV (reference sequence). V was shortened by 2 bases and J by 1 base, with 21 bases between the two germline ends. This CDR3 region has 20 residues. The CDR3: CASSLAPRDSDLSGANVLTF. DNA for the CDR3: TGTGCCAGCAGTTTAGCACCCCGTGACAGTGACTTATCTGGGGCCAACGTCCTGACTTTC.

This clonotype was seen more than once but under ten times. The V gene is TRBV29-1, the J gene TRBJ1-1; the match to TRBD1 covers 7 bases. Losses at the gene ends were 7 bases for V and 0 bases for J; bases not matched to a gene: 5. Germline lookup yields CDR1 SQVTM and CDR2 ANQGSEA. CDR3 length: 13 residues. The CDR3: CSDRGQMNTEAFF. DNA of the CDR3: TGCAGCGACCGGGGACAGATGAACACTGAAGCTTTCTTT. The entire variable domain, with the rest obtained from reference TRBV29-1 and TRBJ1-1, is as follows: SAVISQKPSRDICQRGTSLTIQCQVDSQVTMMFWYRQQPGQSLTLIATANQGSEATYESGFVIDKFPISRPNLTFSTLTVSNMSPEDSSIYLCSDRGQMNTEAFFGQGTRLTVV.

As for this clonotype: Compared with germline, one end of the junction differs, possibly owing to a read error. The V call is TRBV10-3, the J call TRBJ1-3; D might be TRBD1 (5 bases). Germline V gives CDR1 ENHRY, CDR2 SYGVKD. This CDR3 comprises 15 residues. CDR3 loop: CAISMARGSGTTIYF. CDR3 in DNA: TGTGCCATCAGCATGGCGAGGGGCTCTGGAACCACCATATATTTT.

About this clonotype: Being one base from a much bigger clone, this may be a read error. The J gene is TRBJ2-1, the V gene TRBV7-2; TRBD1 matches 7 bases. This CDR3 has 16 amino acids. Germline V lookup: CDR1 SGHTA, CDR2 FQGNSA. For the CDR3, the DNA is TGTGCCAGCAGCTCATGGGACAGATGGACCTACAATGGGCAGTTCTTC. It specifies CASSSWDRWTYNGQFF.

V gene TRBV5-6 combines with J gene TRBJ1-1; D ambiguous. Per germline, CDR1 SGHDT and CDR2 YYEEEE. V lost 3 bases and J 6 bases, leaving 6 bases between the germline ends. The CDR3 is 11 amino acids. The CDR3 spells CASSSWAEAFF. The CDR3 DNA follows: TGTGCCAGCAGCTCTTGGGCTGAAGCTTTCTTT. The full variable domain, completed using reference TRBV5-6 and TRBJ1-1, is DAGVTQSPTHLIKTRGQQVTLRCSPKSGHDTVSWYQQALGQGPQFIFQYYEEEERQRGNFPDRFSGHQFPNYSSELNVNALLLGDSALYLCASSSWAEAFFGQGTRLTVV.

At least ten counts were recorded for this clonotype. The chain has TRBV12-3 or TRBV12-4 and TRBJ2-3; 7 bases are a match to TRBD1. J gave up 0 bases and V 4 bases, and 13 bases lay outside the gene matches. This CDR3 has 18 residues. CDR3 DNA: TGTGCCAGCAGTTCTGGACAGGCGCGAGGAGATAGCACAGATACGCAGTATTTT. Translating gives CASSSGQARGDSTDTQYF.

A note on this clonotype: A much larger clonotype is one base distant, so this may be a read error. This sequence joins TRBV20-1 and TRBJ1-6; D not certain. Germline lookup yields CDR1 DFQATT and CDR2 SNEGSKA (reference sequence). V was trimmed by 3 bases and J by 5 bases, leaving 14 bases between them. The CDR3 has 15 residues. CDR3 sequence (DNA): TGCAGTGCTAGTACCCAAGGGATGAATAATTCACCCCTCCACTTT. Translation: CSASTQGMNNSPLHF.

This clonotype has a count of ten or more. This sequence joins TRBV11-2 and TRBJ1-4; 10 bases line up with TRBD1. The V gene's germline CDR1 is SGHAT and CDR2 FQNNGV. This CDR3 has 18 residues. The V segment lost 5 bases and the J segment 6 bases; nucleotides outside the gene matches: 15. The CDR3: CASSRHGTGASDDEKLFF. CDR3 DNA sequence: TGTGCCAGCAGCCGCCACGGGACAGGGGCGTCAGATGATGAAAAACTGTTTTTT.

This clonotype occurred many times. The chain links TRBV7-2 to TRBJ2-4; 7 nucleotides agree with TRBD2. V lost 5 bases, J lost 7 bases, and 8 bases stayed unmatched. There are 14 residues in the CDR3. The V gene's germline CDR1 is SGHTA and CDR2 FQGNSA. The CDR3 loop is CASSPLGGRNIQYF. CDR3 DNA: TGTGCCAGCAGCCCATTGGGGGGGAGGAACATTCAGTACTTC.

To note about this clonotype: This may arise from a read error, as a much more abundant clone is one base away. Written as DNA, the CDR3 is TGTGCCAGCAGCTTAGGGTTTCGGGATGAGCAGTTCTTC. It specifies CASSLGFRDEQFF. This chain connects TRBV7-2 to TRBJ2-1; D ambiguous. Germline V gene lookup returns CDR1 SGHTA and CDR2 FQGNSA. The CDR3 contains 13 residues. V shed 1 base and J shed 8 bases, with 9 bases lying between them.

This clonotype was observed many times. This chain joins TRBV5-1 and TRBJ1-4; 9 nucleotides agree with TRBD1. Germline assignment: CDR1 SGHRS and CDR2 YFSETQ. The CDR3 runs to 15 residues. V trimming: 3 bases; J trimming: 7 bases; junction bases outside the gene matches: 7. CDR3 DNA sequence: TGCGCCAGCAGCTCGGAACAGGGGGCGGGTGAAAAACTGTTTTTT. This encodes CASSSEQGAGEKLFF.

This clonotype has a handful of counts. The chain employs TRBV20-1 and TRBJ1-5; D remains ambiguous. V was cut by 4 bases and J by 4 bases, with 11 bases left in between. This CDR3 region has 13 residues. From germline, CDR1 is DFQATT and CDR2 SNEGSKA (reference sequence). CDR3 DNA: TGCAGTGCTAAAGATTACAGAAATCAGCCCCAGCATTTT. Residues: CSAKDYRNQPQHF.

This clonotype was detected ten times or more. V and J are TRBV5-1 and TRBJ1-5; 11 bases are a match to TRBD1. With V trimmed by 4 bases and J by 4 bases, 4 bases remained unmatched. This CDR3 has 15 amino acids. Germline values: CDR1 SGHRS, CDR2 YFSETQ. The CDR3 DNA is TGCGCCAGCAGCGTCGGGACAGGGGGTAATCAGCCCCAGCATTTT. This gives the protein CASSVGTGGNQPQHF.

This clonotype has a count of ten or more. J is TRBJ1-2 and V is TRBV5-8; possibly TRBD1 for D (5 bases). This CDR3 region has 13 residues. Germline CDR1 reads SGHTS; CDR2 reads YDEGEE. Trimming left V 4 bases short and J 4 bases short, with 11 bases between. The CDR3 sequence is CASSLDSVYGYTF. The CDR3 DNA is TGTGCCAGCAGCCTAGACAGCGTCTATGGCTACACCTTC.

This chain connects TRBV2 to TRBJ1-5, with a tentative D call TRBD1 (6 bases). The CDR3 spans 13 residues. Trimming removed 8 bases at V and 4 bases at J, with 12 bases between. The V gene's germline CDR1 is SNHLY and CDR2 FYNNEI. The chain's CDR3 is CASSGDTNQPQHF. The CDR3 bases are TGTGCCAGCTCGGGGGACACAAATCAGCCCCAGCATTTT.

This clonotype has at least ten counts. The chain combines TRBV12-3 or TRBV12-4 with TRBJ1-6, with 8 positions matching TRBD1. This CDR3 is 17 amino acids long. J gave up 15 bases and V 4 bases, and 20 bases lay outside the gene matches. This CDR3 reads CASSSYTRDRTISHLHF. The CDR3 nucleotides read TGTGCCAGCAGTTCGTACACAAGGGACAGGACCATAAGTCACCTCCACTTT.

In its sample, this clonotype was seen many times. The rearrangement joins TRBV6-6 to TRBJ1-6; 8 bases map to TRBD1. Looked up from germline, CDR1 is MNHNY and CDR2 is SVGAGI (reference sequence). The CDR3 extends over 15 amino acids. With V trimmed by 1 base and J by 7 bases, 3 bases remained unmatched. CDR3 in amino acids: CASSYFTGGNSPLHF. The CDR3 region has the DNA TGTGCCAGCAGTTACTTTACAGGGGGGAATTCACCCCTCCACTTT.

In its sample, this clonotype was seen many times. This chain uses TRBV7-2 with TRBJ2-4; 8 bases fit TRBD1. Germline trimming cut 9 bases from V and 7 bases from J; bases unmatched to any gene: 8. Looked up from germline, CDR1 is SGHTA and CDR2 is FQGNSA. There are 13 residues in the CDR3. The chain's CDR3 is CASGDRGKNIQYF. DNA of the CDR3: TGTGCCAGTGGCGACAGGGGTAAGAACATTCAGTACTTC.

This clonotype was observed at least ten times. This chain links TRBV4-3 with TRBJ1-4; D ambiguous. V was cut by 0 bases and J by 4 bases, with 6 bases left in between. The CDR3 extends over 14 amino acids. In germline, CDR1 is LGHNA, CDR2 YSLEER. CDR3 loop: CASSQDRSNEKLFF. The DNA of the CDR3 is TGCGCCAGCAGCCAAGATCGGAGTAATGAAAAACTGTTTTTT.

This clonotype was counted at least ten times. The chain recombines TRBV9 with TRBJ2-5; D possibly corresponds to TRBD1 (6 bases). The CDR3 contains 15 residues. Germline V CDR1 and CDR2: SGDLS, YYNGEE. Trimming took off 4 bases at V and 0 bases at J, with 13 bases between the two ends. The CDR3 loop reads CASSPGDTDQETQYF. In DNA, the CDR3 is TGTGCCAGCAGCCCAGGGGACACCGACCAAGAGACCCAGTACTTC. The complete variable domain, with remaining parts taken from reference TRBV9 and TRBJ2-5, reads DSGVTQTPKHLITATGQRVTLRCSPRSGDLSVYWYQQSLDQGLQFLIQYYNGEERAKGNILERFSAQQFPDLHSELNLSSLELGDSALYFCASSPGDTDQETQYFGPGTRLLVL.

This clonotype was seen a single time. V and J are TRBV6-1 and TRBJ1-6, with D unresolved. CDR3 length equals 14 residues. CDR1 is MNHNS and CDR2 is SASEGT in the germline V gene. Deletions cut 5 bases from V and 4 bases from J, with 9 bases between. In nucleotides, the CDR3 is TGTGCCAGCAGTCTAACACAGTATAATTCACCCCTCCACTTT. It encodes CASSLTQYNSPLHF.

This clonotype was recorded at least ten times. The CDR3 DNA reads TGTGCCAGCAGCTTATCCCCCCCCGGGGTGACAGATACGCAGTATTTT. This encodes CASSLSPPGVTDTQYF. The chain combines TRBV7-8 with TRBJ2-3; D perhaps matches TRBD2 (5 bases). Trimming cost V 2 bases and J 3 bases, with 15 bases left between them. CDR3 length: 16 amino acids. Per the germline V gene, CDR1 is SGHVS and CDR2 is FQNEAQ.

This clonotype turned up a few times. V and J are TRBV5-6 and TRBJ2-7; 7 bases align to TRBD2. This CDR3 has 15 residues. Germline V gives CDR1 SGHDT, CDR2 YYEEEE. The J segment lost 5 bases and the V segment lost 1 base, leaving 9 bases of the junction unmatched. DNA for the CDR3: TGTGCCAGCAGCTTGAGTAGCGGGCCAGGCGACGAGCAGTACTTC. It codes for CASSLSSGPGDEQYF.